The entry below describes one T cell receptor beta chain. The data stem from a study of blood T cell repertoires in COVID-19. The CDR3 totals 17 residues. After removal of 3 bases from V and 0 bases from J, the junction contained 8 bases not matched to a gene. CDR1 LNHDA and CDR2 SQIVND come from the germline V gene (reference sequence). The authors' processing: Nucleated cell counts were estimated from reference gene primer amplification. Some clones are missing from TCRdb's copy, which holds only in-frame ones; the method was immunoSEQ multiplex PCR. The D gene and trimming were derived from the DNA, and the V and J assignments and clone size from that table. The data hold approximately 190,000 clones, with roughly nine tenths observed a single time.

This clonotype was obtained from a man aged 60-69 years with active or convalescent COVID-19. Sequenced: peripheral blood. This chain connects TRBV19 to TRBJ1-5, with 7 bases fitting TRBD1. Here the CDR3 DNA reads TGTGCCAGTAGTATGATAGGGACAGACCTTAGCAATCAGCCCCAGCATTTT. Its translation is CASSMIGTDLSNQPQHF.